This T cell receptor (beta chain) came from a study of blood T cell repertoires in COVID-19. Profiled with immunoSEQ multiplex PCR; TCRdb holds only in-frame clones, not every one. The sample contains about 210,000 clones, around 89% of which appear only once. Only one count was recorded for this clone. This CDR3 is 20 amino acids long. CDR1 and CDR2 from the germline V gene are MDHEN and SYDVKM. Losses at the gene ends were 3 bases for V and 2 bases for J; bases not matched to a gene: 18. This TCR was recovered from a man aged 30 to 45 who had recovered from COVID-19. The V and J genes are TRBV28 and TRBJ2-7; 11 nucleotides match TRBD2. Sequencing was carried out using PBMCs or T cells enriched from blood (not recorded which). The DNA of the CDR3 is TGTGCCAGCAGTTTTGTAATGACTAGCGGGATGGCGGTCGGCGCCTACGAGCAGTACTTC. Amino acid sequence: CASSFVMTSGMAVGAYEQYF.